The 4 T cell receptor beta chains below come from one sample, sequenced in a study of regulatory T cells in long-lasting Graves disease. Time point: persistent/refractory GD, antithyroid drugs over 5 years with positive TRAb. Preparation of the TCR library used RNA extracted from PBMCs. Arm-PCR of CDR3 regions with iRepertoire HTBI primers generated TCR beta libraries. TCRdb recomputed calls from the multiplex PCR reads with MiXCR, one row per CDR3 protein. The table shows about 470,000 distinct CDR3 sequences, with more than 20% occurring only once. Sample: peripheral blood mononuclear cells (PBMCs), taken when the disease was refractory, from a patient treated with antithyroid drugs. These TCRs come from a female donor with Graves disease.

This clonotype has just a few counts. The chain couples TRBV5-1 to TRBJ1-2; D ambiguous. This CDR3 comprises 13 residues. With 0 bases removed from V and 4 bases from J, the gap between germline ends came to 7 bases. Germline V gene data show CDR1 as SGHRS and CDR2 as YFSETQ. Written as DNA, the CDR3 is TGCGCCAGCAGCTTGGAAGTTTCCTATGGCTACACCTTC. This translates into CASSLEVSYGYTF.

This clonotype was seen at least ten times. The chain joins TRBV27 to TRBJ2-2; D not resolved. The CDR3 consists of 13 residues. Germline V gives CDR1 MNHEY, CDR2 SMNVEV (reference sequence). V was cut by 6 bases and J by 3 bases, with 8 bases left in between. Written as DNA, the CDR3 is TGTGCCAGCAGCTTAAGTGACACCGGGGAGCTGTTTTTT. As protein: CASSLSDTGELFF.

This clonotype turned up a few times. The DNA of the CDR3 is TGTGCCAGTAGTATAGTTGGCAGGGGGAACACTGAAGCTTTCTTT. This sequence encodes CASSIVGRGNTEAFF. This chain links TRBV19 with TRBJ1-1; D may be TRBD1 (6 bases). There are 15 residues in the CDR3. In germline, CDR1 is LNHDA, CDR2 SQIVND (reference sequence). Between the trimmed V and J ends, which lost 1 base and 1 base, there was a span of 10 bases.

This clonotype occurred many times. CDR3 DNA sequence: TGTGCCACCAGCTTGGGACAGAGTAGCAATCAGCCCCAGCATTTT. Translation: CATSLGQSSNQPQHF. V gene TRBV15 combines with J gene TRBJ1-5; 7 bases line up with TRBD1. V was clipped by 5 bases and J by 0 bases; unmatched bases: 4. This CDR3 comprises 15 residues. The germline V gene has CDR1 LNHNV and CDR2 YYDKDF (reference sequence).